Each of the 10 T cell receptor beta chains below was sequenced from the same sample in a study of CD8 T cells in ankylosing spondylitis (TCRdb year 2017). To prepare the library, 5' RACE was applied. Sequencing was carried out with an Illumina HiSeq 2500. The public sequencing data were trimmed at Q25 with fastp and processed into clonotypes with MiXCR by TCRdb, which kept only in-frame beta chains. When rows share a CDR3 protein, they turn into one entry using the most common DNA and genes. The sample yields approximately 150,000 distinct CDR3 sequences; around 32% were counted once. In total, the top ten clones hold approximately 5.9% of the sample. The sample consisted of synovial fluid, either unsorted or a sorted T cell fraction (not recorded which). The receptors were gathered from a male donor with ankylosing spondylitis.

This chain links TRBV20-1 with TRBJ2-7; 11 bases line up with TRBD2. CDR3 size: 18 residues. The V gene's germline CDR1 is DFQATT and CDR2 SNEGSKA (reference sequence). V shed 1 base and J 2 bases; nucleotides not matched to a gene: 13. In nucleotides, the CDR3 is TGCAGTGCTAGAGCTCGATCTAAGACTAGCGGGATAACCTACGAGCAGTACTTC. Translated, it gives CSARARSKTSGITYEQYF.

This clonotype was observed a few times. J is TRBJ2-7 and V is TRBV6-2 or TRBV6-3; D gene uncertain. Germline loops: CDR1 MNHEY, CDR2 SVGEGT. Trimming cost V 7 bases and J 0 bases, with 16 bases left between them. The CDR3 has 15 residues. This CDR3 reads CASTDPGPSSYEQYF. For the CDR3, the DNA is TGTGCCAGCACCGACCCGGGCCCCAGCTCCTACGAGCAGTACTTC.

The sample holds a few counts of this clonotype. CDR3 DNA sequence: TGTGCCAGCATCAAGGGAGGGTCCTATAATTCACCCCTCCACTTT. Translating gives CASIKGGSYNSPLHF. The chain links TRBV12-3 or TRBV12-4 to TRBJ1-6; no reliable D call. The CDR3 consists of 15 residues. Trimming took off 7 bases at V and 1 base at J, with 11 bases between the two ends.

Ten or more counts support this clonotype. The chain joins TRBV6-1 to TRBJ1-3, with D perhaps TRBD1 (6 bases). V dropped 6 bases and J dropped 1 base, with 10 bases sitting between them. In germline, CDR1 is MNHNS, CDR2 SASEGT. CDR3 size: 14 residues. As DNA, the CDR3 is TGTGCCAGCAGGGACAGCCAGTCTGGAAACACCATATATTTT. Its translation: CASRDSQSGNTIYF.

The genes are TRBV25-1 and TRBJ1-1; TRBD1 might be the D (6 bases). CDR1 is MGHDK, CDR2 SYGVNS, per germline. CDR3 size: 13 residues. V was cut by 2 bases and J by 11 bases, with 15 bases left in between. The CDR3 DNA follows: TGTGCCAGCAGTGAAGACACAGGGTTACGGGCTTTCTTT. Amino acid sequence: CASSEDTGLRAFF.

This clonotype was seen a handful of times. The chain is built from TRBV29-1 and TRBJ2-1; tentatively, D is TRBD1 or TRBD2 (5 bases each). In germline, CDR1 is SQVTM, CDR2 ANQGSEA. This CDR3 comprises 13 residues. V was trimmed by 4 bases and J by 0 bases, leaving 7 bases between them. The DNA of the CDR3 is TGCAGCGTTGGGGGGAGCTCCTACAATGAGCAGTTCTTC. Its protein product is CSVGGSSYNEQFF.

This clonotype was recorded a few times. The chain couples TRBV5-6 to TRBJ1-1, with TRBD1 matching 7 bases. This CDR3 has 16 residues. Trimming at V came to 4 bases and at J to 3 bases, leaving 12 bases not matched to a gene. CDR1 is SGHDT, CDR2 YYEEEE, per germline. The CDR3: CASSPATGAGYTEAFF. CDR3 bases: TGTGCCAGCAGCCCAGCCACAGGGGCTGGTTACACTGAAGCTTTCTTT.

This clonotype was observed at least ten times. This chain uses TRBV21-1 with TRBJ2-3; the D segment call TRBD1 is taken from the table without a DNA check. TRBV21-1 is a documented pseudogene. This CDR3 has 15 amino acids. This CDR3 reads CASSTRECYTDTQYF. CDR3 coding DNA: TGTGCCAGCAGCACCCGGGAATGTTACACAGATACGCAGTATTTT.

Only a few counts were recorded for this clonotype. V and J are TRBV9 and TRBJ2-2; D is uncertain. The CDR3 extends over 13 amino acids. CDR1 and CDR2 (germline): SGDLS, YYNGEE. Trimming pared 0 bases from V and 6 bases from J, leaving 6 bases between. CDR3 region: CASSVEFAGELFF. The CDR3 DNA is TGTGCCAGCAGCGTAGAGTTCGCCGGGGAGCTGTTTTTT.

This clonotype has only a few counts. The chain carries TRBV5-1 and TRBJ2-2, with 7 bases lining up with TRBD1. Germline CDR1 and CDR2: SGHRS and YFSETQ. The CDR3 covers 16 residues. V was pared by 4 bases and J by 1 base, with 7 bases of the junction left unmatched. CDR3 sequence (DNA): TGCGCCAGCAGCAACCCGGGACAGCGGAACACCGGGGAGCTGTTTTTT. Protein product: CASSNPGQRNTGELFF.